A selection of T cell receptor beta chains follows, all from one sample in a study of type 1 regulatory T cells. TCRdb re-called the reads with MiXCR, one entry per CDR3 protein. The table has 88,000 or so distinct CDR3 sequences, roughly 31% seen once. Sequencing was performed on CD4+ T cells, either the whole sample or a sorted fraction (not recorded which). The receptors originated from a human donor in good health. CDR3s include the opening cysteine and the closing phenylalanine or tryptophan. D genes are given only for firm matches. Clone size, where shown, is once, few, many, or a class for clones that have expanded.

TRBV7-2	few	TRBJ1-5	.	CASSLVTSSEPQHF	TGTGCCAGCAGCTTAGTCACCTCCTCGGAGCCCCAGCATTTT
TRBV20-1	few	TRBJ2-7	TRBD1	CSARVPTGATYEQYF	TGCAGTGCTAGAGTTCCGACAGGGGCTACCTACGAGCAGTACTTC
TRBV7-3	few	TRBJ2-5	TRBD1	CASSKGQQETQYF	TGTGCCAGCAGCAAGGGACAGCAAGAGACCCAGTACTTC
TRBV6-2/TRBV6-3	.	TRBJ2-7	TRBD2	CASIHLAGGTYEQYF	TGTGCCAGCATCCACCTAGCGGGAGGAACCTACGAGCAGTACTTC
TRBV13	few	TRBJ1-3	.	CASSTNIGSGNTIYF	TGTGCCAGCAGTACCAACATTGGCTCTGGAAACACCATATATTTT
TRBV19	once	TRBJ2-6	.	CASSGQASGANGLTF	TGTGCCAGTAGTGGACAGGCGTCGGGGGCCAACGGCCTGACTTTC
TRBV7-2	.	TRBJ2-1	.	CASSLAGNNFYNEQFF	TGTGCCAGCAGCTTAGCCGGGAATAATTTTTACAATGAGCAGTTCTTC
TRBV2	few	TRBJ2-5	.	CASSDMWQGETQYF	TGTGCCAGCAGTGACATGTGGCAGGGAGAGACCCAGTACTTC
TRBV6-6	many	TRBJ2-7	.	CASAGPNYEQYF	TGTGCCAGCGCCGGGCCCAACTACGAGCAGTACTTC
TRBV4-1	.	TRBJ2-7	.	CASRGSSYEQYF	TGCGCCTCTCGTGGGAGCTCCTACGAGCAGTACTTC
TRBV5-1	few	TRBJ2-7	TRBD1	CASRHRDRLYEQYF	TGCGCCAGCCGTCACCGGGACAGACTCTACGAGCAGTACTTC
TRBV19	.	TRBJ2-3	TRBD2	CASSGPGLDTDTQYF	TGTGCCAGTAGTGGACCGGGACTAGATACAGATACGCAGTATTTT
TRBV4-1	.	TRBJ2-7	.	CASSQGRGAASYEQYF	TGCGCCAGCAGCCAAGGCCGAGGAGCGGCTTCCTACGAGCAGTACTTC
TRBV20-1	.	TRBJ2-1	TRBD2	CSVRSPSGGEQFF	TGCAGTGTTAGATCCCCCAGCGGGGGTGAGCAGTTCTTC
TRBV7-6	.	TRBJ1-3	.	CASSPFAGADIIYF	TGTGCCAGCAGCCCCTTCGCTGGGGCTGACATCATATATTTT
TRBV23-1	.	TRBJ2-5	.	CAATSARETQYF	TGCGCCGCAACGTCGGCGAGAGAGACCCAGTACTTC
TRBV6-5	.	TRBJ1-2	.	CASSYSSVTAKRWTF	TGTGCCAGCAGTTACTCCAGTGTGACAGCCAAGCGGTGGACCTTC
TRBV3-1	.	TRBJ1-1	.	CASSQVGTRAEAFF	TGTGCCAGCAGCCAAGTTGGGACGAGGGCTGAAGCTTTCTTT
TRBV2	.	TRBJ2-3	TRBD1	CASSELGTDSTDTQYF	TGTGCCAGCAGTGAATTAGGGACAGACAGCACAGATACGCAGTATTTT
TRBV5-6	.	TRBJ2-1	TRBD1	CASSFGTGIDNEQFF	TGTGCCAGCAGCTTCGGGACAGGGATCGACAATGAGCAGTTCTTC
TRBV7-2	.	TRBJ2-2	.	CASSLVGLRGTGELFF	TGTGCCAGCAGCTTAGTGGGACTCCGAGGGACCGGGGAGCTGTTTTTT
TRBV2	once	TRBJ1-6	.	CANSAVQLGSPLHF	TGTGCCAACAGTGCCGTTCAACTTGGCTCACCCCTCCACTTT
TRBV5-5	.	TRBJ2-2	.	CASSLLQTGTGELFF	TGTGCCAGCAGCTTGCTTCAGACCGGCACCGGGGAGCTGTTTTTT
TRBV12-3/TRBV12-4	few	TRBJ1-2	.	CASTAAANYGYTF	TGTGCCAGCACCGCGGCTGCTAACTATGGCTACACCTTC
TRBV18	.	TRBJ2-6	TRBD1	CASSPIAKQGASGANVLTF	TGTGCCAGCTCACCAATCGCTAAACAGGGGGCTTCTGGGGCCAACGTCCTGACTTTC
TRBV29-1	.	TRBJ2-3	.	CSVAQGVKTDTQYF	TGCAGCGTTGCACAGGGAGTAAAGACAGATACGCAGTATTTT
TRBV20-1	.	TRBJ2-1	.	CSARAPPLARNEQFF	TGCAGTGCTAGAGCCCCGCCCCTGGCGAGGAATGAGCAGTTCTTC
TRBV11-2	few	TRBJ2-1	TRBD2	CASSPPRTSTEQFF	TGTGCCAGCAGCCCCCCTCGGACTAGCACTGAGCAGTTCTTC